This is a list of T cell receptor beta chains from one sample in a study of blood T cell repertoires in COVID-19. The protocol was immunoSEQ multiplex PCR, while the TCRdb copy is restricted to in-frame clones and leaves out a portion. The profile shows approximately 500,000 clones, about 89% of them singletons. Sequenced material: peripheral blood. The receptor set was obtained from a woman between 50 and 59 years old with COVID-19, enrolled during active disease. Both conserved end residues are part of each CDR3. The order of the fields is clone size, CDR3 length, V gene, J gene, D gene, CDR3 DNA, CDR3 protein. D genes are given only for firm matches. Rows may omit the clone size; those that give it use once, few, many or a size class.

>-|11|TRBV20-1|TRBJ2-5|-
TGCAGTGTTGAGGGGGGGGAGACCCAGTACTTC
CSVEGGETQYF
>few|11|TRBV30|TRBJ1-1|-
TGTGCCTGGAGTGCTAGGACTGAAGCTTTCTTT
CAWSARTEAFF
>-|15|TRBV5-1|TRBJ1-1|-
TGCGCCAGCAGCTTGGGACCGGCCGCGGACACTGAAGCTTTCTTT
CASSLGPAADTEAFF
>once|15|TRBV7-9|TRBJ2-1|TRBD1
TGTGCCAGCAGCCCCAGGGGGAACTCCTACAATGAGCAGTTCTTC
CASSPRGNSYNEQFF
>-|15|TRBV5-5|TRBJ1-4|-
TGTGCCAGCAGCTTTCTGGAGACAGCCTTTGAAAAACTGTTTTTT
CASSFLETAFEKLFF
>once|16|TRBV18|TRBJ2-5|-
TGTGCCAGCTCACCCCGAGGTGGGGGCCAGAGTGAGACCCAGTACTTC
CASSPRGGGQSETQYF
>-|13|TRBV12-3/TRBV12-4|TRBJ2-5|-
TGTGCCAGCAGCGCTCCCAGCGGCGAGACCCAGTACTTC
CASSAPSGETQYF
>-|12|TRBV7-8|TRBJ2-3|-
TGTGCCAGCAGCATCGTGGTCGGTACGCAGTATTTT
CASSIVVGTQYF
>-|15|TRBV5-6|TRBJ1-1|TRBD1
TGTGCCAGCAGACGGAGTGGGACAGCGAACACTGAAGCTTTCTTT
CASRRSGTANTEAFF
>-|14|TRBV5-4|TRBJ1-6|TRBD1
TGTGCCAGCAGCTTGGAGACAGGGGCTTCCCCCCTCCACTTT
CASSLETGASPLHF
>once|12|TRBV28|TRBJ2-7|-
TGTGCCAGCAGTTTCGGGATAGACGAGCAGTACTTC
CASSFGIDEQYF
>once|15|TRBV9|TRBJ2-3|TRBD2
TGTGCCAGCAGCGTAGCGGACGGGGGGACAGATACGCAGTATTTT
CASSVADGGTDTQYF
>once|11|TRBV6-5|TRBJ1-5|-
TGTGCCAGCGGGGTGAGGGAGCCCCAGCATTTT
CASGVREPQHF
>-|17|TRBV10-3|TRBJ1-2|TRBD1
TGTGCCATCAGGGCCCGAGACAGGGGGCATGCAGACAATGGCTACACCTTC
CAIRARDRGHADNGYTF
>-|14|TRBV5-1|TRBJ1-3|-
TGCGCCAGCAGCTTGGGTCTCTCTGGAAACACCATATATTTT
CASSLGLSGNTIYF
>-|15|TRBV30|TRBJ2-2|TRBD2
TGTGCCTTTCAAGCGGGGGGGATTAACACCGGGGAGCTGTTTTTT
CAFQAGGINTGELFF
>-|14|TRBV5-1|TRBJ1-5|-
TGCGCCAGCAGCTTGACAGGGCTCAATCAGCCCCAGCATTTT
CASSLTGLNQPQHF
>-|14|TRBV27|TRBJ1-1|-
TGTGCCAGCAGTCCGATAGCGCCGAACACTGAAGCTTTCTTT
CASSPIAPNTEAFF